The 6 T cell receptor beta chains below all came from one sample that was sequenced in a study of cytomegalovirus exposure and HLA in healthy donors. PCR primers comprised 60 Vbeta and 13 Jbeta primers. TCRdb's copy holds only in-frame clones and misses some; the assay was immunoSEQ multiplex PCR. The sample lists about 200,000 clones, just over 75% seen once, with approximately 0.63% in the top ten. Sequenced material: PBMCs. The receptors were sampled from a man younger than 30 in good health and CMV-seronegative.

The V and J genes are TRBV30 and TRBJ1-1, with 9 bases aligning to TRBD1. The germline V gene has CDR1 GTSNPN and CDR2 SVGIG (reference sequence). V shed 5 bases and J 1 base; nucleotides not matched to a gene: 11. This CDR3 comprises 16 residues. CDR3 nucleotide sequence: TGTGCCTGGGGCGATCAACTGGGACAGGGGAACACTGAAGCTTTCTTT. As protein: CAWGDQLGQGNTEAFF.

This clone has just a few counts. The chain employs TRBV9 and TRBJ1-1; 10 positions agree with TRBD1. From germline, CDR1 is SGDLS and CDR2 YYNGEE. With 3 bases clipped from V and 4 bases from J, the junction kept 6 bases outside the gene matches. This CDR3 region has 15 residues. The CDR3 protein is CASSARQGASTEAFF. The DNA for the CDR3 is TGTGCCAGCAGCGCCCGACAGGGGGCGTCCACTGAAGCTTTCTTT.

This clone turned up a few times. J is TRBJ2-5 and V is TRBV25-1, with 7 nucleotides matching TRBD2. J gave up 3 bases and V 5 bases, and 3 bases lay outside the gene matches. Germline V CDR1 and CDR2: MGHDK, SYGVNS. CDR3 length equals 13 residues. DNA of the CDR3: TGTGCCAGCAGTTTTGCGGGAGAAGAGACCCAGTACTTC. As protein: CASSFAGEETQYF.

The V and J genes are TRBV9 and TRBJ1-2; TRBD1 matches at 7 bases. The trim removed 3 bases at V and 4 bases at J, leaving 9 bases unmatched. CDR1 is SGDLS, CDR2 YYNGEE, per germline. This CDR3 contains 15 residues. CDR3 residues: CASSGVRGGSYGYTF. In nucleotides, the CDR3 is TGTGCCAGCAGCGGGGTAAGAGGGGGCAGCTATGGCTACACCTTC.

This chain connects TRBV27 to TRBJ2-7; 7 nucleotides line up with TRBD1. Germline CDR1 is MNHEY and CDR2 is SMNVEV (reference sequence). V lost 2 bases and J lost 6; bases outside the gene matches: 4. This CDR3 is built from 13 residues. DNA of the CDR3: TGTGCCAGCAGTTTAAGGGGGCGAGGCGAGCAGTACTTC. It yields the protein CASSLRGRGEQYF.

The chain uses TRBV29-1 and TRBJ2-1; 7 bases are a match to TRBD1. Germline assignment: CDR1 SQVTM and CDR2 ANQGSEA. The CDR3 spans 13 residues. V gave up 4 bases and J gave up 6 bases; unmatched junction bases: 6. CDR3 sequence reads: CSVVRTGTNEQFF. The CDR3 coding sequence is TGCAGCGTTGTTAGGACAGGAACCAATGAGCAGTTCTTC.